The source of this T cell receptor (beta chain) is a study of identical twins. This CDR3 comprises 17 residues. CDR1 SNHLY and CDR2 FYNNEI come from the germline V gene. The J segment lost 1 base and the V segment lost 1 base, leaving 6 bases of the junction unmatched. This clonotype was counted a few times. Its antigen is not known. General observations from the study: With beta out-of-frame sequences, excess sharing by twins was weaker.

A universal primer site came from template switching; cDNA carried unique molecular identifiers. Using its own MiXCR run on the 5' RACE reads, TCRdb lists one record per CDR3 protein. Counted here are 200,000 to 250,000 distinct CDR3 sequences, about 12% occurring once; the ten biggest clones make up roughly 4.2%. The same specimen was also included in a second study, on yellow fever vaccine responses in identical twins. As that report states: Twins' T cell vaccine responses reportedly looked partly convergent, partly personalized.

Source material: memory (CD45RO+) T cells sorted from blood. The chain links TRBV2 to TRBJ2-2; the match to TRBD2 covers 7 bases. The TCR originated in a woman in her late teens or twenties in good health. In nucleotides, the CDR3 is TGTGCCAGCAGTGAAGTAGCGGGTCAGGGGAACACCGGGGAGCTGTTTTTT. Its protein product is CASSEVAGQGNTGELFF.